These 25 T cell receptor beta chains were sequenced from one sample in a study of blood T cell repertoires in COVID-19. Profiling relied on immunoSEQ multiplex PCR, and the TCRdb table lists in-frame clones only, not all of them. The sample records fewer than 250,000 clones, 70% to 90% being singletons. Sequencing was done on a sample of peripheral blood. The receptors were sampled from a middle-aged man with acute or convalescent COVID-19.

CDR3 DNA: TGCGCCAGCAGCTATTCCTTAGGACAGGGGGAAGAGACCCAGTACTTC. Its translation: CASSYSLGQGEETQYF. The chain joins TRBV5-1 to TRBJ2-5; TRBD1 agrees at 10 bases. The germline V gene encodes CDR1 SGHRS and CDR2 YFSETQ. V gave up 3 bases and J gave up 3 bases; unmatched junction bases: 8. This CDR3 has 16 amino acids.

The chain combines TRBV9 with TRBJ1-1; D remains ambiguous. Germline loops: CDR1 SGDLS, CDR2 YYNGEE. V was shortened by 4 bases and J by 2 bases, with 12 bases between the two germline ends. The CDR3 contains 14 residues. The CDR3 nucleotides are TGTGCCAGCAGCCCCAGGATCTTTAACACTGAAGCTTTCTTT. It codes for CASSPRIFNTEAFF.

The chain combines TRBV10-3 with TRBJ1-2; the match to TRBD1 covers 8 bases. J lost 4 bases, V lost 2 bases, and 12 bases had no gene match. The germline gives CDR1 ENHRY, CDR2 SYGVKD. The CDR3 is 17 residues long. This CDR3 reads CAISEDPDRAPGYGYTF. The CDR3 region has the DNA TGTGCCATCAGTGAGGACCCGGACAGGGCCCCTGGCTATGGCTACACCTTC.

The chain carries TRBV7-3 and TRBJ2-1; D may be TRBD2 (6 bases). The CDR3 runs 15 residues. V was shortened by 5 bases and J by 9 bases, with 20 bases between the two germline ends. Germline lookup yields CDR1 SGHTA and CDR2 FQGTGA. CDR3 amino acids: CASSPPGTPNGEQFF. CDR3 DNA sequence: TGTGCCAGCAGCCCGCCCGGGACTCCTAACGGTGAGCAGTTCTTC.

The chain employs TRBV12-3 or TRBV12-4 and TRBJ1-5, with 8 bases aligning to TRBD1. The CDR3 totals 13 residues. V shed 6 bases, J shed 7 bases, and the junction held 5 bases outside the gene matches. The CDR3 DNA sequence: TGTGCCAGCAGCCGGACAGGGCCACAGCCCCAGCATTTT. Residues: CASSRTGPQPQHF.

This clone was counted a few times. V is TRBV6-5 and J is TRBJ2-7; D is possibly TRBD2 (6 bases). Germline V gene lookup returns CDR1 MNHEY and CDR2 SVGAGI. The V end was cut by 6 bases, the J end by 3 bases, with 18 bases between. CDR3 length equals 15 residues. The CDR3 DNA is TGTGCCAGCAGCCTCCGCGGGGTTGGAGGCTACGAGCAGTACTTC. Encoded protein: CASSLRGVGGYEQYF.

The J gene is TRBJ1-4, the V gene TRBV2; 9 nucleotides agree with TRBD1. CDR3 size: 13 residues. J was trimmed by 8 bases and V by 6 bases; bases with no gene match: 4. Per germline, CDR1 SNHLY and CDR2 FYNNEI. The CDR3: CASRYGQGEKLFF. CDR3 sequence (DNA): TGTGCCAGCAGATATGGACAGGGGGAAAAACTGTTTTTT. Looking up the rest from reference TRBV2 and TRBJ1-4 gives the full variable domain: EPEVTQTPSHQVTQMGQEVILRCVPISNHLYFYWYRQILGQKVEFLVSFYNNEISEKSEIFDDQFSVERPDGSNFTLKIRSTKLEDSAMYFCASRYGQGEKLFFGSGTQLSVL.

The chain links TRBV19 to TRBJ2-7, with 7 bases that match TRBD1. This CDR3 contains 13 residues. The V gene end was trimmed by 2 bases and the J gene end by 5 bases; junction bases not matched to a gene: 3. The germline gives CDR1 LNHDA, CDR2 SQIVND (reference sequence). The CDR3 loop is CASSIITGDEQYF. The CDR3 DNA reads as TGTGCCAGTAGTATAATCACAGGGGACGAGCAGTACTTC.

This chain connects TRBV5-1 to TRBJ2-1; TRBD1 is a possible D gene (5 bases). Germline loops: CDR1 SGHRS, CDR2 YFSETQ. The CDR3 has 14 amino acids. The germline V and J ends were trimmed by 5 bases and 5 bases, with 14 bases remaining between them. CDR3 loop: CASRGQVVDNEQFF. Written as DNA, the CDR3 is TGCGCCAGCAGGGGGCAAGTTGTGGACAATGAGCAGTTCTTC.

The V call is TRBV5-1, the J call TRBJ2-3; the D is unclear. The CDR3 totals 13 residues. Trimming removed 1 base at V and 6 bases at J, with 9 bases between. CDR1 SGHRS and CDR2 YFSETQ come from the germline V gene. CDR3 coding DNA: TGCGCCAGCAGCTTGCCATCTAGTGATACGCAGTATTTT. Its translation is CASSLPSSDTQYF.

The CDR3 loop reads CASSEGGYSTNEKLFF. The DNA of the CDR3 is TGCGCCAGCAGTGAGGGCGGATATTCAACTAATGAAAAACTGTTTTTT. The chain combines TRBV10-2 with TRBJ1-4; D ambiguous. Germline V gene lookup returns CDR1 WSHSY and CDR2 SAAADI. The CDR3 extends over 16 amino acids. V lost 2 bases and J lost 0, with 10 bases in between.

The chain has TRBV5-1 and TRBJ1-1; maybe TRBD1 (5 bases). Germline CDR1 SGHRS, CDR2 YFSETQ. Trimming pared 2 bases from V and 3 bases from J, leaving 11 bases between. CDR3 length equals 14 residues. The CDR3 sequence is CASSFSGVDTEAFF. The CDR3 nucleotides are TGCGCCAGCAGCTTTTCGGGGGTCGACACTGAAGCTTTCTTT.

This chain uses TRBV7-2 with TRBJ2-2; 10 positions agree with TRBD1. The J segment lost 5 bases and the V segment lost 5 bases, leaving 5 bases of the junction unmatched. This CDR3 is 15 amino acids long. The germline V gene encodes CDR1 SGHTA and CDR2 FQGNSA. The CDR3 DNA sequence: TGTGCCAGCAGCCGGGACAGGGGCAGAACCGGGGAGCTGTTTTTT. It encodes CASSRDRGRTGELFF.

The J gene is TRBJ2-7, the V gene TRBV27, with D perhaps TRBD1 (6 bases). Trimming took 6 bases from V and 2 from J, leaving 11 bases between them. The CDR3 spans 13 residues. Germline assignment: CDR1 MNHEY and CDR2 SMNVEV (reference sequence). CDR3 nucleotides: TGTGCCAGCAGCTTTACAGGGCCCTACGAGCAGTACTTC. Translated: CASSFTGPYEQYF.

The chain carries TRBV6-5 and TRBJ2-5; D may be TRBD2 (7 bases). Germline CDR1 reads MNHEY; CDR2 reads SVGAGI. Trimming removed 7 bases at V and 3 bases at J, with 18 bases between. The CDR3 is 15 amino acids. The CDR3 nucleotides are TGTGCCAGCAACGGGGGGCGTTTGGTGAAAGAGACCCAGTACTTC. It codes for CASNGGRLVKETQYF.

The rearrangement joins TRBV9 to TRBJ1-5; TRBD1 agrees at 9 bases. The J segment lost 9 bases and the V segment lost 3 bases, leaving 10 bases of the junction unmatched. Germline-derived CDR1 and CDR2 are SGDLS and YYNGEE. This CDR3 has 15 residues. The CDR3 region is CASSATGQGSVPQHF. Written as DNA, the CDR3 is TGTGCCAGCAGCGCGACGGGACAGGGCTCAGTGCCCCAGCATTTT.

The CDR3 sequence is CAWRGTSGGRETQYF. The CDR3 nucleotides are TGTGCCTGGCGGGGGACTAGCGGGGGGAGAGAGACCCAGTACTTC. The rearrangement links TRBV30 to TRBJ2-5; 15 nucleotides align to TRBD2. Germline V lookup: CDR1 GTSNPN, CDR2 SVGIG (reference sequence). With 5 bases clipped from V and 4 bases from J, the junction kept 5 bases outside the gene matches. This CDR3 region has 15 residues.

The V call is TRBV7-2, the J call TRBJ2-1, with 12 positions matching TRBD2. V shed 5 bases, J shed 0 bases, and the junction held 8 bases outside the gene matches. The CDR3 totals 18 residues. Per germline, CDR1 SGHTA and CDR2 FQGNSA. The CDR3: CASSPGTSGLSSYNEQFF. CDR3 DNA sequence: TGTGCCAGCAGCCCCGGGACTAGCGGGCTAAGCTCCTACAATGAGCAGTTCTTC.

The V call is TRBV18, the J call TRBJ2-3; 8 bases are shared with TRBD1. The CDR3 consists of 14 residues. Germline CDR1 KGHSH, CDR2 LQKENI. Trimming at V came to 3 bases and at J to 6 bases, leaving 5 bases not matched to a gene. The CDR3 here is CASSPRQGSDTQYF. The CDR3 nucleotides are TGTGCCAGCTCACCGAGACAGGGGAGTGATACGCAGTATTTT.

This clone was counted once. The rearrangement links TRBV19 to TRBJ2-2, with 7 bases fitting TRBD2. V shed 3 bases and J 0 bases; nucleotides not matched to a gene: 10. Germline values: CDR1 LNHDA, CDR2 SQIVND (reference sequence). The CDR3 consists of 18 residues. CDR3 protein: CASSMGRGTAANTGELFF. CDR3 coding DNA: TGTGCCAGTAGTATGGGGCGGGGGACCGCCGCGAACACCGGGGAGCTGTTTTTT.

The chain combines TRBV12-3 or TRBV12-4 with TRBJ1-5, with D unresolved. There are 13 residues in the CDR3. Trimming removed 6 bases from V and 4 bases from J, with 10 bases in between. The CDR3 bases are TGTGCCAGCAGCGGGGTAGGAAATCAGCCCCAGCATTTT. Residues: CASSGVGNQPQHF.

The chain employs TRBV6-6 and TRBJ2-5; TRBD1 is a possible D gene (5 bases). The length of the CDR3 is 12 residues. Trimming pared 6 bases from V and 3 bases from J, leaving 8 bases between. Germline-derived CDR1 and CDR2 are MNHNY and SVGAGI (reference sequence). The CDR3 spells CASSPREETQYF. The DNA for the CDR3 is TGTGCCAGCAGCCCCAGGGAAGAGACCCAGTACTTC.

V and J are TRBV30 and TRBJ2-1, with 9 bases aligning to TRBD2. CDR1 and CDR2 (germline): GTSNPN, SVGIG (reference sequence). The CDR3 covers 11 residues. V dropped 0 bases and J dropped 13; count of bases not matched to a gene: 1. The CDR3 DNA follows: TGTGCCTGGAGTGTGCGGGGGGGCCAGTTCTTC. Encoded protein: CAWSVRGGQFF.

About this clone: At the DNA level, this CDR3 is encoded by other sequences in the same sample as well. The chain links TRBV6-5 to TRBJ1-2; D is possibly TRBD1 (5 bases). CDR1 is MNHEY, CDR2 SVGAGI, per germline. The CDR3 contains 13 residues. The V end was cut by 3 bases, the J end by 4 bases, with 9 bases between. The CDR3 region has the DNA TGTGCCAGCAGTTATACGGGGGGCTATGGCTACACCTTC. It encodes CASSYTGGYGYTF.

V gene TRBV30 combines with J gene TRBJ1-6; 8 bases are shared with TRBD1. With 0 bases clipped from V and 9 bases from J, the junction kept 7 bases outside the gene matches. Looked up from germline, CDR1 is GTSNPN and CDR2 is SVGIG (reference sequence). CDR3 length equals 15 residues. Here the CDR3 reads CAWSVSTGGSSPLHF. Written as DNA, the CDR3 is TGTGCCTGGAGTGTATCAACAGGGGGGTCTTCACCCCTCCACTTT.